This T cell receptor beta chain was sequenced for a study of T cells after yellow fever vaccination. TCRdb passed the 5' RACE reads through MiXCR, listing each CDR3 protein once. Altogether fewer than 450,000 distinct CDR3 sequences are present, 8% to 9.5% being singletons, with the ten largest covering around 17%. CDR1 is SGHRS and CDR2 is YFSETQ in the germline V gene. Deletions cut 3 bases from V and 1 base from J, with 16 bases between. The CDR3 sequence is 16 residues long. This sequence originates from a man aged 18 to 29 who received the YFV17D yellow fever vaccine. This chain connects TRBV5-1 to TRBJ2-5; the D call may be TRBD1 or TRBD2 (6 bases each). This specimen was PBMCs, taken about 41 days after the first yellow fever vaccination. In nucleotides, the CDR3 is TGCGCCAGCAGCTGGACGGGGGCCGAGGTCCAAGAGACCCAGTACTTC. Residues: CASSWTGAEVQETQYF.